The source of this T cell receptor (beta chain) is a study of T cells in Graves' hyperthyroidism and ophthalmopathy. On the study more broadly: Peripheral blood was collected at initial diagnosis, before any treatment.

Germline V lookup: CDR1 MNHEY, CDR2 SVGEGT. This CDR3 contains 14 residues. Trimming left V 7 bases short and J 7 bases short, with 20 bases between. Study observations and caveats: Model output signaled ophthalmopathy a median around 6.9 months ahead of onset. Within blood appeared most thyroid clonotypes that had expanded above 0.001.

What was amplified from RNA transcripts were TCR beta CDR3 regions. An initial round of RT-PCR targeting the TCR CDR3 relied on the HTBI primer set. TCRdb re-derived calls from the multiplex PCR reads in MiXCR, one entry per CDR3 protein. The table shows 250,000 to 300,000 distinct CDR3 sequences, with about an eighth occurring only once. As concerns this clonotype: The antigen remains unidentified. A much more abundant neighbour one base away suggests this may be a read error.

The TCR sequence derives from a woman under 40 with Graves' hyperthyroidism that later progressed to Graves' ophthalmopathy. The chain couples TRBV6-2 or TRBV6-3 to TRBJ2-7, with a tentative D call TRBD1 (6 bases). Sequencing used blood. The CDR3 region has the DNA TGTGCCAGCACCAAAAAGGGGGATCGACATGAGCAGTACTTC. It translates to CASTKKGDRHEQYF.